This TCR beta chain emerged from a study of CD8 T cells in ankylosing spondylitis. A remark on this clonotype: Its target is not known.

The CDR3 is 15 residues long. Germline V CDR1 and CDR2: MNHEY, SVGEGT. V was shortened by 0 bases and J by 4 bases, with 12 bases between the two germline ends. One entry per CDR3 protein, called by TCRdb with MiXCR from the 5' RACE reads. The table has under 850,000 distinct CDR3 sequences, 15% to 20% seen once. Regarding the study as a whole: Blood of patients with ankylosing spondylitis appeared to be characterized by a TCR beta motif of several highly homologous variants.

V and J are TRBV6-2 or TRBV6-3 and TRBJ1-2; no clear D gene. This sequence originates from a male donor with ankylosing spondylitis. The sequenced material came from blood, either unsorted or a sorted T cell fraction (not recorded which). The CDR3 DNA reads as TGTGCCAGCAGTTACTCAACAGACTCTACCTATGGCTACACCTTC. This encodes CASSYSTDSTYGYTF.